This is a list of T cell receptor beta chains from one sample in a study of control samples from healthy donors and cancer patients. Assay used: immunoSEQ multiplex PCR; TCRdb lists only in-frame clones, some missing. The table lists about 89,000 clones, over 65% of them singletons. The sequenced sample consisted of blood. The origin of the receptors is a woman in her forties in good health. Each CDR3 is given with its conserved first and last residue.

V gene	J gene	CDR3 protein
TRBV2	TRBJ1-4	CASSLPNPGRNEKLFF
TRBV24-1	TRBJ2-3	CATSDPDRETDTQYF
TRBV2	TRBJ1-2	CASRQGEWGYTF
TRBV19	TRBJ2-3	CASNGFGGGRDTQYF
TRBV10-3	TRBJ1-1	CAISESGGTEAFF
TRBV27	TRBJ2-7	CASSLRYFPPQGDYEQYF
TRBV7-2	TRBJ1-2	CASSLSAGGNYGYTF
TRBV9	TRBJ2-7	CASSTEGGYEQYF
TRBV6-2/TRBV6-3	TRBJ1-4	CASSPPYEKLFF
TRBV5-1	TRBJ1-2	CASSLAGPIYTF
TRBV12-3/TRBV12-4	TRBJ1-4	CASSLGAEKLFF
TRBV7-2	TRBJ2-7	CASSVDVSSNYEQYF
TRBV2	TRBJ1-1	CASTLRGTEAFF
TRBV7-8	TRBJ1-1	CASSLGPGQGNTEAFF
TRBV19	TRBJ2-5	CASSLRTQGREETQYF
TRBV19	TRBJ1-3	CASRPWSSGNTIYF
TRBV6-6	TRBJ1-5	CASSLGQTNQPQHF
TRBV5-6	TRBJ1-2	CASSLYGRQGGYTF